Here is one T cell receptor (beta chain) with its context. No antigen is known for it. This entry belongs to a study of beta chain features in type 1 diabetes. Study in general: Regarding age, gender and cell yields, patients proved similar to healthy donors. Broader study findings: PCR might favor shorter templates, but any such skew would affect patients and controls equally.

After removal of 4 bases from V and 5 bases from J, the junction contained 5 bases not matched to a gene. CDR1 and CDR2 (germline): SEHNR, FQNEAQ (reference sequence). This CDR3 is 14 amino acids long. A heparinised blood draw that averaged about 116 mL was obtained once from each donor. Purities over 95% were achieved in all sorted populations. The study reverse transcribed the entire isolated RNA, so it sequenced expressed TCRB transcripts. TCRdb's copy holds only in-frame clones and misses some; the assay was immunoSEQ multiplex PCR. This repertoire shows hundreds of thousands of clones, less than 20% found once; its top ten account for about 0.087%.

This receptor was obtained from a man aged 18-30 years in good health. The chain has TRBV7-9 and TRBJ2-7; 10 nucleotides agree with TRBD1. Input material: naive CD4+ T cells from blood. DNA for the CDR3: TGTGCCAGCAGCTCCGACAGGGGGCGGGACGAGCAGTACTTC. This gives the protein CASSSDRGRDEQYF.